Below, 12 T cell receptor beta chains from the same sample are listed, as sequenced in a study of neurological immune-mediated disorders. TCRdb used MiXCR to reprocess the 5' RACE reads, holding one entry per CDR3 protein. The data show 35,000 to 50,000 distinct CDR3 sequences, 13% to 15% seen once. The sample was CD4+ T cells from blood. The receptor source for this set is a woman in her fifties or sixties with HTLV-1-associated myelopathy (HAM/TSP).

This clonotype was picked up many times. The J gene is TRBJ2-1, the V gene TRBV5-1, with D tentatively TRBD1 (6 bases). Trimming removed 1 base at V and 4 bases at J, with 30 bases between. This CDR3 comprises 21 residues. Germline V gene data show CDR1 as SGHRS and CDR2 as YFSETQ. CDR3 sequence: CASSLWATGRRADFVYNEQFF. The DNA for the CDR3 is TGCGCCAGCAGCTTGTGGGCTACAGGGAGACGAGCTGACTTTGTATACAATGAGCAGTTCTTC.

The rearrangement uses TRBV30 and TRBJ1-3; 9 bases agree with TRBD1. J lost 0 bases, V lost 5 bases, and 2 bases had no gene match. Germline CDR1 reads GTSNPN; CDR2 reads SVGIG (reference sequence). The length of the CDR3 is 14 residues. CDR3 in amino acids: CAWGTGISGNTIYF. CDR3 coding DNA: TGTGCCTGGGGGACAGGGATCTCTGGAAACACCATATATTTT.

This clonotype was detected ten times or more. J is TRBJ1-2 and V is TRBV5-1, with 7 bases identical to TRBD1. CDR1 and CDR2 (germline): SGHRS, YFSETQ. The CDR3 consists of 13 residues. V lost 4 bases, J lost 4 bases, and 4 bases stayed unmatched. CDR3 coding DNA: TGCGCCAGCAGCCGGGGACAGAGCTATGGCTACACCTTC. Translating it yields CASSRGQSYGYTF.

V and J are TRBV6-2 or TRBV6-3 and TRBJ1-5; 9 bases agree with TRBD1. The germline V gene encodes CDR1 MNHEY and CDR2 SVGEGT. The V and J ends lost 2 bases and 7 bases, in that order; junction bases with no gene match: 6. CDR3 length equals 15 residues. CDR3 protein: CASSYEGQGGQPQHF. CDR3 bases: TGTGCCAGCAGTTACGAGGGACAGGGAGGACAGCCCCAGCATTTT.

At least ten counts were recorded for this clonotype. This rearrangement joins TRBV5-1 to TRBJ2-3; TRBD2 aligns across 7 bases. Germline lookup yields CDR1 SGHRS and CDR2 YFSETQ. CDR3 length: 15 amino acids. V lost 4 bases, J lost 0 bases, and 5 bases stayed unmatched. The CDR3 nucleotides read TGCGCCAGCAGCCAGCGGGGAGGCAGCACAGATACGCAGTATTTT. Encoded protein: CASSQRGGSTDTQYF.

This clonotype appeared many times. This chain uses TRBV10-3 with TRBJ2-5, with 7 bases matching TRBD1. The CDR3 has 18 amino acids. The V segment lost 0 bases and the J segment 2 bases; nucleotides outside the gene matches: 12. Germline loops: CDR1 ENHRY, CDR2 SYGVKD. The CDR3 spells CAISESGFEQGRQETQYF. The CDR3 nucleotides are TGTGCCATCAGTGAGTCCGGGTTTGAACAGGGGAGACAAGAGACCCAGTACTTC.

This clonotype was recorded only once. The genes are TRBV20-1 and TRBJ2-1; D is perhaps TRBD2 (5 bases). CDR1 is DFQATT, CDR2 SNEGSKA, per germline (reference sequence). V shed 2 bases and J shed 3 bases, with 17 bases lying between them. The length of the CDR3 is 16 residues. Here the CDR3 reads CSARSPGSNRYNEQFF. The CDR3 coding sequence is TGCAGTGCTAGATCCCCGGGATCAAATCGCTACAATGAGCAGTTCTTC.

About this clonotype itself: A read error may explain this, as a much larger clone is one base away. CDR3 in DNA: TGTGCCAGCATCCTAGACGGTGATGGGACTGAAGCTTTCTTT. Amino acid sequence: CASILDGDGTEAFF. The V and J genes are TRBV7-9 and TRBJ1-1, with D hard to call. Germline V CDR1 and CDR2: SEHNR, FQNEAQ (reference sequence). The CDR3 consists of 14 residues. The V end was cut by 7 bases, the J end by 5 bases, with 17 bases between.

In its sample, this clonotype was seen many times. The chain recombines TRBV7-6 with TRBJ1-1; the D is unclear. Germline CDR1 and CDR2: SGHVS and FNYEAQ. The CDR3 is 13 amino acids. The V and J ends lost 0 bases and 0 bases respectively, with 2 bases between them. CDR3 nucleotides: TGTGCCAGCAGCTTAGCTTTGAACACTGAAGCTTTCTTT. This codes for CASSLALNTEAFF.

This clonotype showed up many times. This rearrangement joins TRBV5-1 to TRBJ2-7; 13 bases match TRBD2. V lost 3 bases, J lost 3 bases, and 0 bases stayed unmatched. The V gene's germline CDR1 is SGHRS and CDR2 YFSETQ. This CDR3 region has 14 residues. The CDR3 region has the DNA TGCGCCAGCAGCTGGACTAGCGGGAGCTACGAGCAGTACTTC. As protein: CASSWTSGSYEQYF.

This clonotype appeared many times. J is TRBJ2-7 and V is TRBV7-2; D possibly corresponds to TRBD1 (5 bases). CDR1 is SGHTA and CDR2 is FQGNSA in the germline V gene. V was trimmed by 5 bases and J by 0 bases, leaving 17 bases between them. CDR3 size: 16 residues. The CDR3 region is CASSPASNRISYEQYF. CDR3 nucleotide sequence: TGTGCCAGCAGCCCGGCGTCTAACAGGATCTCCTACGAGCAGTACTTC.

This clonotype was seen many times. V and J are TRBV5-1 and TRBJ2-6, with 10 nucleotides matching TRBD2. The CDR3 covers 18 residues. Germline trimming cut 3 bases from V and 0 bases from J; bases unmatched to any gene: 6. Germline V gives CDR1 SGHRS, CDR2 YFSETQ. In nucleotides, the CDR3 is TGCGCCAGCAGCTGGAGCGGGGGGGGCAACTCTGGGGCCAACGTCCTGACTTTC. Its protein is CASSWSGGGNSGANVLTF. The full variable domain, completed using reference TRBV5-1 and TRBJ2-6, is KAGVTQTPRYLIKTRGQQVTLSCSPISGHRSVSWYQQTPGQGLQFLFEYFSETQRNKGNFPGRFSGRQFSNSRSEMNVSTLELGDSALYLCASSWSGGGNSGANVLTFGAGSRLTVL.